This T cell receptor (beta chain) was profiled in a study of graft-versus-host responses after intestinal transplantation. Study at large: Recipients underwent multivisceral, liver-intestinal, or isolated intestinal transplants. The study gave all recipients anti-thymocyte globulin induction, then tacrolimus and steroids for roughly 3 years. The study's findings and limits: There were GvH clones found in recipient marrow, and some of them appeared first in ileum or blood. HvG clone declines early post-transplant were associated with peak circulating GvH levels.

A remark on this clone: The antigen is unknown.

Profiling relied on immunoSEQ multiplex PCR, and the TCRdb table lists in-frame clones only, not all of them. In the table there are some 14,000 clones, around 87% of which are singletons. The CDR3 consists of 14 residues. Germline CDR1 LNHNV, CDR2 YYDKDF (reference sequence). Trimming removed 0 bases at V and 10 bases at J, with 15 bases between. The clonotype comes from a human patient who received an intestinal transplant, so some T cells may come from the graft donor. The rearrangement joins TRBV15 to TRBJ1-1; unclear D gene. Here the sequenced sample was bone marrow, taken approximately 120 days after intestinal transplantation. The CDR3 nucleotides read TGTGCCACCAGCAGAGATTTGAACGGCCTTGTAGCTTTCTTT. Translation: CATSRDLNGLVAFF.